The 3 T cell receptor beta chains presented below share a single source sample, sequenced in a study of Ad26.COV2.S vaccination and SARS-CoV-2 variants. The table came from immunoSEQ multiplex PCR; TCRdb's copy has only in-frame clones and leaves some out. The table shows about 680,000 clones, with around 89% occurring only once. Treatment noted: about 20 received Ad26.COV2.S at low or high dose, single or two shots; 5 received placebo; per-sample allocation not given. Day 63 after the first vaccine or placebo injection was the time point for sampling. This sample comprised peripheral blood, obtained in a trial of Ad26.COV2.S vaccine versus placebo. The receptors come from a person between 18 and 60 years old who received the Ad26.COV2.S COVID-19 vaccine or a placebo.

Of note for this clone: Different DNA sequences within this sample yield the same CDR3. V is TRBV6-6 and J is TRBJ1-1; D is perhaps TRBD1 (5 bases). Trimming left V 2 bases short and J 7 bases short, with 5 bases between. Germline V lookup: CDR1 MNHNY, CDR2 SVGAGI (reference sequence). There are 11 residues in the CDR3. CDR3 nucleotides: TGTGCCAGCAGTTACGGGGGTGAAGCTTTCTTT. This sequence encodes CASSYGGEAFF.

The chain employs TRBV7-3 and TRBJ1-1; 10 bases are shared with TRBD1. The CDR3 spans 14 residues. V trimming: 5 bases; J trimming: 7 bases; junction bases outside the gene matches: 7. Germline V gene data show CDR1 as SGHTA and CDR2 as FQGTGA. The CDR3 spells CASSPDRDRGEAFF. As DNA, the CDR3 is TGTGCCAGCAGCCCAGATCGGGACAGGGGTGAAGCTTTCTTT.

J is TRBJ2-7 and V is TRBV3-1 (or the pseudogene TRBV3-2), with 12 nucleotides matching TRBD1. This CDR3 comprises 14 residues. Germline V gene data show CDR1 as LGHDT and CDR2 as YNNKEL (reference sequence). The J segment lost 6 bases and the V segment lost 8 bases, leaving 8 bases of the junction unmatched. CDR3 in amino acids: CASRPGTGGFEQYF. The CDR3 DNA sequence: TGTGCCAGCCGCCCCGGGACAGGGGGCTTCGAGCAGTACTTC.